These 5 T cell receptor beta chains share one sample of origin, sequenced in a study of T cell repertoires in cytomegalovirus infection. TCRdb reprocessed the reads via MiXCR and lists one record per CDR3 protein. The sample lists about 260,000 distinct CDR3 sequences; roughly 15% were seen once. The sequenced sample was PBMCs. The origin of the receptors is a human donor in good health (CMV status not recorded). Some clones in this sample may be carry-over from other donors' samples.

This clonotype was counted many times. The rearrangement links TRBV28 to TRBJ1-5; a weak D match, TRBD1 (5 bases). The germline V gene has CDR1 MDHEN and CDR2 SYDVKM. The CDR3 runs 16 residues. V gave up 5 bases and J gave up 4 bases, with 18 bases separating them. This chain's CDR3 is CASSPRRSQGNQPQHF. DNA for the CDR3: TGTGCCAGCAGTCCCAGACGTAGTCAGGGAAATCAGCCCCAGCATTTT.

The sample holds many counts of this clonotype. The chain links TRBV11-2 to TRBJ1-2; a weak D match, TRBD1 (6 bases). Germline CDR1 and CDR2: SGHAT and FQNNGV. With 5 bases removed from V and 3 bases from J, the gap between germline ends came to 10 bases. The length of the CDR3 is 13 residues. CDR3 bases: TGTGCCAGCAGCGTCAGGGGATACTATGGCTACACCTTC. It is translated as CASSVRGYYGYTF.

This clonotype occurred a few times. The rearrangement links TRBV5-1 to TRBJ1-3, with a possible D match to TRBD1 (5 bases). The CDR3 runs 14 residues. The ends were cut back, 0 bases at V and 1 base at J, with 5 bases in the middle. Looked up from germline, CDR1 is SGHRS and CDR2 is YFSETQ. CDR3 bases: TGCGCCAGCAGCTTGGGACAGTCTGGAAACACCATATATTTT. Translated: CASSLGQSGNTIYF.

This clonotype was detected a few times. The chain has TRBV25-1 and TRBJ2-1; the D gene is possibly TRBD2 (5 bases). The germline CDR1 and CDR2 sequences are MGHDK and SYGVNS. V was clipped by 0 bases and J by 5 bases, with 11 bases between them. CDR3 length: 15 amino acids. The CDR3 loop is CASSEYRGINNEQFF. In DNA form, the CDR3 reads TGTGCCAGCAGTGAATATCGGGGTATTAACAATGAGCAGTTCTTC.

This clonotype has ten or more counts. The chain uses TRBV25-1 and TRBJ2-1; tentative D call: TRBD2 (5 bases). Per germline, CDR1 MGHDK and CDR2 SYGVNS. The CDR3 has 16 amino acids. The germline V and J ends were trimmed by 3 bases and 4 bases, with 16 bases remaining between them. The CDR3 region has the DNA TGTGCCAGCAGTGACATACGTCGAGGGATTTACAATGAGCAGTTCTTC. This encodes CASSDIRRGIYNEQFF.